This is a list of T cell receptor beta chains from one sample in a study of cytomegalovirus exposure and HLA in healthy donors. Clones were sequenced by immunoSEQ multiplex PCR, and TCRdb holds only the in-frame ones, with some missing. Here the sample spans some 130,000 clones, approximately 82% being singletons. Sequenced sample: PBMCs. These receptors all stem from a man aged 35-49 years in good health and CMV-seronegative. The CDR3 runs from the conserved cysteine through the conserved F or W. A D gene is named only where the DNA matches it firmly. Size tells how often a clone was seen (once, few, many) or the class of an expanded clone, and some rows leave it out.

D gene,clone size,J gene,V gene,CDR3 protein,CDR3 DNA
-,-,TRBJ2-5,TRBV7-9,CASSLLYRDYYQETQYF,TGTGCCAGCAGCTTACTGTACAGGGACTACTACCAAGAGACCCAGTACTTC
TRBD2,-,TRBJ2-1,TRBV7-6,CASSTRTSGYNEQFF,TGTGCCAGCAGCACCCGGACTAGCGGATACAATGAGCAGTTCTTC
-,-,TRBJ2-7,TRBV4-1,CASSQDRVGYEQYF,TGCGCCAGCAGCCAAGACAGGGTTGGCTACGAGCAGTACTTC
TRBD2,-,TRBJ2-7,TRBV9,CASSPSGLAYEQYF,TGTGCCAGCAGCCCTTCAGGACTAGCCTACGAGCAGTACTTC
-,-,TRBJ2-3,TRBV5-8,CASSLDRPPPDTQYF,TGTGCCAGCAGCTTGGACAGACCACCGCCAGATACGCAGTATTTT
TRBD2,-,TRBJ2-3,TRBV28,CASSFPGAGGATDTQYF,TGTGCCAGCAGTTTCCCCGGGGCCGGGGGGGCGACAGATACGCAGTATTTT
TRBD2,-,TRBJ2-1,TRBV6-1,CTSSREGSYNEQFF,TGTACCAGCAGTCGGGAGGGCTCCTACAATGAGCAGTTCTTC
TRBD2,-,TRBJ2-3,TRBV11-2,CASSREGTSLTDTQYF,TGTGCCAGCAGCAGAGAAGGGACTAGTCTCACAGATACGCAGTATTTT
-,few,TRBJ2-5,TRBV4-1,CASSQDGVSEGETQYF,TGCGCCAGCAGCCAAGATGGGGTGTCTGAGGGAGAGACCCAGTACTTC
-,-,TRBJ2-1,TRBV5-5,CASSLQTGTYNEQFF,TGTGCCAGCAGCTTACAGACAGGGACTTACAATGAGCAGTTCTTC
-,-,TRBJ2-5,TRBV7-3,CASSRGYQETQYF,TGTGCCAGCAGCCGCGGGTACCAAGAGACCCAGTACTTC
TRBD1,few,TRBJ2-1,TRBV5-1,CASSLVGTGSLEQFF,TGCGCCAGCAGCTTGGTCGGGACAGGGTCCCTCGAGCAGTTCTTC
TRBD1,once,TRBJ2-1,TRBV5-6,CAGGTGASYNEQFF,TGTGCCGGCGGGACAGGGGCCTCCTACAATGAGCAGTTCTTC
-,-,TRBJ1-2,TRBV7-9,CSSSSEEGVNYGYTF,TGTTCCAGCAGCTCTGAGGAAGGGGTGAACTATGGCTACACCTTC
-,few,TRBJ2-7,TRBV19,CASSITSRYEQYF,TGTGCCAGTAGTATAACTAGCAGGTACGAGCAGTACTTC
TRBD2,-,TRBJ2-1,TRBV2,CATGGEAHEQFF,TGTGCCACCGGGGGGGAGGCCCATGAGCAGTTCTTC
-,few,TRBJ2-1,TRBV9,CASSVDPSGGRVEQFF,TGTGCCAGCAGCGTAGACCCCTCGGGGGGCCGGGTTGAGCAGTTCTTC
-,-,TRBJ1-2,TRBV7-9,CSSSLTVYGYTF,TGTTCCAGCAGCTTGACTGTCTATGGCTACACCTTC
TRBD2,-,TRBJ2-3,TRBV27,CASSLWEGLSTDTQYF,TGTGCCAGCAGTTTATGGGAGGGGCTTAGCACAGATACGCAGTATTTT
TRBD2,-,TRBJ2-2,TRBV4-3,CASSRSGGTGELFF,TGCGCCAGCAGCCGGTCGGGGGGCACCGGGGAGCTGTTTTTT
TRBD1,-,TRBJ1-5,TRBV2,CASRDRDYQPQHF,TGTGCCAGCAGGGACAGGGATTATCAGCCCCAGCATTTT
-,-,TRBJ1-2,TRBV19,CASSRPGGSKNYGYTF,TGTGCCAGTAGTAGGCCCGGCGGGTCAAAAAACTATGGCTACACCTTC
-,-,TRBJ2-1,TRBV7-3,CASSSVNNEQFF,TGTGCCAGCAGCTCCGTAAACAATGAGCAGTTCTTC
-,-,TRBJ1-5,TRBV7-3,CASSTKPNQPQHF,TGTGCCAGCAGTACTAAACCGAATCAGCCCCAGCATTTT
TRBD2,-,TRBJ2-2,TRBV9,CASSVGLAGGTNTGELFF,TGTGCCAGCAGCGTAGGCCTAGCGGGGGGGACGAACACCGGGGAGCTGTTTTTT
TRBD1,-,TRBJ2-5,TRBV4-3,CASSPRDRGQETQYF,TGCGCCAGCAGCCCCCGGGACAGGGGGCAGGAGACCCAGTACTTC
TRBD2,-,TRBJ2-2,TRBV18,CASSPRRGSGGTGELFF,TGTGCCAGCTCACCACGCCGCGGTAGCGGGGGTACCGGGGAGCTGTTTTTT
TRBD2,few,TRBJ2-1,TRBV4-3,CASSQDPGLAGVTSYNEQFF,TGCGCCAGCAGCCAAGACCCAGGACTAGCGGGAGTTACCTCCTACAATGAGCAGTTCTTC
TRBD1,-,TRBJ2-3,TRBV5-1,CASTRDRGPGTQYF,TGCGCCAGCACCCGGGACAGGGGGCCGGGTACGCAGTATTTT
-,-,TRBJ2-1,TRBV29-1,CTLERGNEQFF,TGCACCCTTGAGAGGGGGAATGAGCAGTTCTTC
TRBD1,-,TRBJ1-3,TRBV7-9,CSSSEGQGALGNTIYF,TGTTCCAGCAGCGAAGGACAGGGGGCGCTGGGAAACACCATATATTTT
-,-,TRBJ2-1,TRBV9,CASSEGGGVTDEQFF,TGTGCCAGCAGCGAGGGGGGAGGGGTTACGGATGAGCAGTTCTTC
-,-,TRBJ1-6,TRBV28,CASSPRTALALHF,TGTGCCAGCAGCCCTCGGACAGCATTAGCCCTCCACTTT
-,once,TRBJ2-2,TRBV5-1,CASSRDAVSGNTGELFF,TGCGCCAGCAGCCGAGACGCGGTCAGCGGGAACACCGGGGAGCTGTTTTTT
TRBD1,-,TRBJ1-2,TRBV5-1,CASSSTGGDYGYTF,TGCGCCAGCAGCTCGACAGGGGGCGACTATGGCTACACCTTC
-,-,TRBJ2-3,TRBV7-6,CASSPSRGGASTDTQYF,TGTGCCAGCAGCCCATCCCGGGGCGGGGCTAGCACAGATACGCAGTATTTT
-,-,TRBJ1-1,TRBV4-2,CASSQGGRVNTEAFF,TGTGCCAGCAGCCAAGGAGGCAGGGTGAACACTGAAGCTTTCTTT
-,-,TRBJ2-2,TRBV2,CASTRAGELFF,TGTGCCAGCACCAGGGCCGGGGAGCTGTTTTTT
TRBD2,-,TRBJ2-2,TRBV7-3,CASSLGLAGALNTGELFF,TGTGCCAGCAGCTTAGGCCTAGCGGGGGCCCTAAACACCGGGGAGCTGTTTTTT
TRBD1,-,TRBJ1-1,TRBV7-2,CASSRDRGGCEAFF,TGTGCCAGCAGCAGGGACAGGGGGGGGTGTGAAGCTTTCTTT
TRBD1,-,TRBJ2-1,TRBV15,CATSRVFAGQDNEQFF,TGTGCCACCAGCAGAGTTTTCGCGGGACAGGACAATGAGCAGTTCTTC
TRBD2,-,TRBJ2-3,TRBV7-8,CASSFGLVVSIDTQYF,TGTGCCAGCAGCTTCGGACTAGTGGTTTCGATCGATACGCAGTATTTT
-,few,TRBJ1-6,TRBV4-3,CASSQDAGNNSPLHF,TGCGCCAGCAGCCAAGACGCAGGGAATAATTCACCCCTCCACTTT
TRBD1,once,TRBJ1-3,TRBV19,CATGQGAAFSGNTIYF,TGTGCCACAGGACAGGGGGCTGCCTTCTCTGGAAACACCATATATTTT
TRBD1,large,TRBJ1-2,TRBV7-2,CASSGGQGVYLYGYTF,TGTGCCAGCAGCGGGGGACAGGGCGTGTACCTCTATGGCTACACCTTC
TRBD1,-,TRBJ1-4,TRBV4-3,CASSHGQEFFSEKLFF,TGCGCCAGCAGCCACGGACAGGAGTTTTTTAGCGAAAAACTGTTTTTT
-,-,TRBJ2-3,TRBV9,CASSVGSGHPTDTQYF,TGTGCCAGCAGCGTAGGGTCGGGACACCCCACAGATACGCAGTATTTT
-,-,TRBJ2-3,TRBV6-1,CASSANRETRPDTQYF,TGTGCCAGCAGTGCCAACCGGGAAACGAGACCAGATACGCAGTATTTT
TRBD2,-,TRBJ2-1,TRBV5-4,CASSWGLAAYNEQFF,TGTGCCAGCAGCTGGGGACTAGCGGCCTACAATGAGCAGTTCTTC
TRBD1,-,TRBJ1-4,TRBV2,CASSDGTANEKLFF,TGTGCCAGCAGTGACGGGACAGCTAATGAAAAACTGTTTTTT
TRBD1,-,TRBJ1-4,TRBV29-1,CSAGDRDRGREKLFF,TGCAGTGCCGGGGACCGGGACAGGGGTAGAGAAAAACTGTTTTTT
TRBD1,-,TRBJ2-1,TRBV11-3,CASSTGTGQSSYNEQFF,TGTGCCAGCAGCACTGGTACGGGACAGAGCTCCTACAATGAGCAGTTCTTC
TRBD2,-,TRBJ2-1,TRBV11-1,CASSGRTSGGLNEQFF,TGTGCCAGCAGCGGCAGAACTAGCGGGGGGCTAAATGAGCAGTTCTTC
TRBD2,-,TRBJ2-1,TRBV7-7,CASSLDGTSGNEQFF,TGTGCTAGCAGCTTAGATGGGACTAGCGGTAATGAGCAGTTCTTC